The next 18 T cell receptor beta chains were all read from a single sample in a study of T cells in Graves' hyperthyroidism and ophthalmopathy. Authors of the study amplified TCR beta CDR3 regions from RNA transcripts. Using the HTBI primer set, a first-round RT-PCR was run on the TCR CDR3. TCRdb reanalysed the multiplex PCR reads using MiXCR and keeps one entry per CDR3 protein. The sample contains some 650,000 distinct CDR3 sequences, about a sixth of which appear only once. The material sequenced was blood. These receptors were collected from a woman between 35 and 50 years old with Graves' ophthalmopathy.

This chain connects TRBV28 to TRBJ1-5; D call uncertain. Looked up from germline, CDR1 is MDHEN and CDR2 is SYDVKM. Trimming cost V 4 bases and J 10 bases, with 8 bases left between them. The CDR3 has 11 residues. The chain's CDR3 is CASSYKPPQHF. DNA of the CDR3: TGTGCCAGCAGTTATAAGCCCCCCCAGCATTTT.

V gene TRBV6-1 combines with J gene TRBJ1-1; no clear D. Germline values: CDR1 MNHNS, CDR2 SASEGT. This CDR3 spans 14 amino acids. Trimming left V 5 bases short and J 1 base short, with 11 bases between. The DNA for the CDR3 is TGTGCCAGCAGTACCCTACAGAAGAACACTGAAGCTTTCTTT. It specifies CASSTLQKNTEAFF.

This clonotype was seen repeatedly, ten times or more. V and J are TRBV18 and TRBJ2-7; weak D call: TRBD2 (5 bases). CDR1 and CDR2 from the germline V gene are KGHSH and LQKENI. The ends were cut back, 0 bases at V and 5 bases at J, with 8 bases in the middle. CDR3 length: 13 amino acids. CDR3 sequence (DNA): TGTGCCAGCTCACCACCGGTGGGAGACGAGCAGTACTTC. It translates to CASSPPVGDEQYF.

In this sample, this clonotype turned up a few times. The chain uses TRBV2 and TRBJ1-3, with 8 bases that match TRBD1. Unmatched junction bases numbered 3, after V lost 1 base and J lost 7 bases. The germline gives CDR1 SNHLY, CDR2 FYNNEI. This CDR3 is 14 amino acids long. The CDR3 reads CASSEEQGVNTIYF. The CDR3 region has the DNA TGTGCCAGCAGTGAAGAACAGGGGGTGAACACCATATATTTT.

This clonotype was seen a few times. This chain uses TRBV5-1 with TRBJ1-4; tentatively, D is TRBD1 (5 bases). Germline CDR1 SGHRS, CDR2 YFSETQ. The CDR3 consists of 15 residues. Trimming removed 5 bases from V and 4 bases from J, with 15 bases in between. CDR3 in DNA: TGCGCCAGCAGTACGGGACGGACCGATAATGAAAAACTGTTTTTT. It specifies CASSTGRTDNEKLFF.

This clonotype was recorded many times. The V call is TRBV18, the J call TRBJ1-6, with 9 bases fitting TRBD1. The CDR3 consists of 15 residues. The V gene end was trimmed by 3 bases and the J gene end by 9 bases; junction bases not matched to a gene: 6. CDR1 is KGHSH, CDR2 LQKENI, per germline. The CDR3: CASSPQDRGGSPLHF. As DNA, the CDR3 is TGTGCCAGCTCACCCCAGGACAGGGGTGGTTCACCCCTCCACTTT.

This clonotype was observed a few times. The gene calls are TRBV6-1 and TRBJ1-2, with D unresolved. V was cut by 2 bases and J by 1 base, with 8 bases left in between. CDR1 is MNHNS, CDR2 SASEGT, per germline. The CDR3 is 14 amino acids. The CDR3 protein is CASSELAVNYGYTF. CDR3 in DNA: TGTGCCAGCAGTGAACTTGCAGTTAACTATGGCTACACCTTC.

The chain is built from TRBV4-1 and TRBJ1-1; tentative D call: TRBD1 (5 bases). The CDR3 totals 13 residues. Germline V gene sequence: CDR1 MGHRA, CDR2 YSYEKL. Trimming took off 3 bases at V and 6 bases at J, with 11 bases between the two ends. The CDR3 DNA is TGCGCCAGCAGCCACGGCGGGGCCTCTGAAGCTTTCTTT. Translation: CASSHGGASEAFF.

The table lists this clonotype with many counts. The chain uses TRBV20-1 and TRBJ1-1; no definite D call. This CDR3 region has 13 residues. In germline, CDR1 is DFQATT, CDR2 SNEGSKA (reference sequence). V shed 6 bases and J shed 3 bases, with 14 bases lying between them. CDR3 sequence (DNA): TGCAGTGCCCAACGGGTGGGATACACTGAAGCTTTCTTT. This codes for CSAQRVGYTEAFF.

A few counts support this clonotype. Since a much larger clone is just one base distant, this may be a read error. This chain uses TRBV11-1 with TRBJ2-7; 7 bases line up with TRBD1. Per germline, CDR1 SGHAT and CDR2 FQDESV (reference sequence). CDR3 length: 13 residues. The CDR3 DNA reads TGTGCCAGCAAAATCACAGGGGCTGAGGAGCGGTACTTC. This translates into CASKITGAEERYF.

The table lists this clonotype with many counts. The chain links TRBV2 to TRBJ1-5, with D possibly TRBD1 on 5 matching bases. The CDR3 length is 16 residues. Germline CDR1 reads SNHLY; CDR2 reads FYNNEI. V lost 6 bases, J lost 12 bases, and 27 bases lay in between. Here the CDR3 reads CASSGETVNGVKSQHF. The DNA for the CDR3 is TGTGCCAGCAGCGGGGAGACAGTGAATGGGGTTAAGAGCCAGCATTTT.

The chain links TRBV27 to TRBJ1-5; the match to TRBD1 covers 7 bases. The V gene end was trimmed by 5 bases and the J gene end by 4 bases; junction bases not matched to a gene: 5. CDR1 is MNHEY and CDR2 is SMNVEV in the germline V gene (reference sequence). The length of the CDR3 is 14 residues. CDR3 sequence: CASSRAGGNQPQHF. Written as DNA, the CDR3 is TGTGCCAGCAGTAGAGCAGGGGGGAATCAGCCCCAGCATTTT.

This clonotype was detected only a few times. The genes are TRBV3-1 and TRBJ2-5; TRBD2 agrees at 9 bases. Trimming at V came to 1 base and at J to 1 base, leaving 10 bases not matched to a gene. CDR1 is LGHDT, CDR2 YNNKEL, per germline (reference sequence). The CDR3 is 18 residues long. This CDR3 reads CASSQVMAGGPLQETQYF. CDR3 sequence (DNA): TGTGCCAGCAGCCAAGTTATGGCGGGAGGGCCCCTCCAAGAGACCCAGTACTTC.

The table lists this clonotype with many counts. The chain employs TRBV2 and TRBJ2-5; 9 positions agree with TRBD2. V lost 2 bases to trimming and J lost 5 bases; unmatched junction nucleotides: 0. Germline CDR1 and CDR2: SNHLY and FYNNEI. CDR3 length equals 13 residues. CDR3 amino acids: CASSELAGETQYF. The CDR3 region has the DNA TGTGCCAGCAGTGAACTAGCGGGGGAGACCCAGTACTTC. The whole variable domain, filled in from reference TRBV2 and TRBJ2-5, reads EPEVTQTPSHQVTQMGQEVILRCVPISNHLYFYWYRQILGQKVEFLVSFYNNEISEKSEIFDDQFSVERPDGSNFTLKIRSTKLEDSAMYFCASSELAGETQYFGPGTRLLVL.

The CDR3 loop is CASSTISGSTGELFF. The DNA of the CDR3 is TGCGCCAGCAGCACTATTTCGGGGAGTACCGGGGAGCTGTTTTTT. The chain couples TRBV5-1 to TRBJ2-2, with a weak D call TRBD2 (5 bases). Germline V gene sequence: CDR1 SGHRS, CDR2 YFSETQ. Trimming took 4 bases from V and 5 from J, leaving 15 bases between them. The CDR3 is 15 residues long.

To note about this clonotype: A junction end diverges from the germline sequence, so it may reflect a read error. The gene calls are TRBV9 and TRBJ1-2; D is uncertain. This CDR3 has 12 residues. CDR1 and CDR2 (germline): SGDLS, YYNGEE. The CDR3 DNA sequence: TGTGCCAGCACCGTAGCCGGCCGTGGCTACACCTTC. It encodes CASTVAGRGYTF.

In its sample, this clonotype was seen many times. At one boundary the junction diverges from the germline segment, which might be a read error. This rearrangement joins TRBV20-1 to TRBJ2-5; perhaps TRBD1 as D (6 bases). CDR3 length: 13 residues. The V gene's germline CDR1 is DFQATT and CDR2 SNEGSKA (reference sequence). In nucleotides, the CDR3 is TGCAGTGCCAGAGGCGTAGGGGGAGAGACCCAGTACTTC. Translation gives CSARGVGGETQYF.

The V and J genes are TRBV7-9 and TRBJ2-1; TRBD1 might be the D (6 bases). There are 17 residues in the CDR3. V was cut by 8 bases and J by 0 bases, with 20 bases left in between. Germline CDR1 and CDR2: SEHNR and FQNEAQ (reference sequence). The CDR3 region has the DNA TGTGCCAGCGGCCCGAAAGACAGGCCCACCTCCTACAATGAGCAGTTCTTC. This codes for CASGPKDRPTSYNEQFF.